The rows below give T cell receptor beta chains drawn from one sample of a study of tumour-infiltrating T cells in Burkitt lymphoma. Produced via immunoSEQ multiplex PCR; TCRdb's table is partial and in-frame only. Of 1,500 to 2,000 clones in the sample, 17% were seen once. Specimen: tumor tissue. The origin of the receptors is a human donor with Burkitt lymphoma. Both conserved end residues are part of each CDR3. Each record gives: V gene, J gene, CDR3 protein.

V: TRBV11-2
J: TRBJ2-3
CDR3: CASSLSSTGSVTDTQYF

V: TRBV2
J: TRBJ1-2
CDR3: CASSRGQGVYYGYTF

V: TRBV27
J: TRBJ1-2
CDR3: CASSLSPGATNYGYTF

V: TRBV7-9
J: TRBJ2-7
CDR3: CASSALGASGASYEQYF

V: TRBV6-5
J: TRBJ2-3
CDR3: CASRGRLAGKDTQYF

V: TRBV6-4
J: TRBJ1-2
CDR3: CASSAGFNYGYTF

V: TRBV6-1
J: TRBJ1-1
CDR3: CASSLNRGMNTEAFF

V: TRBV29-1
J: TRBJ2-7
CDR3: CSVGQGGREQYF

V: TRBV4-3
J: TRBJ2-3
CDR3: CASSQDGGWKDTQYF

V: TRBV5-1
J: TRBJ2-5
CDR3: CASSSVAVERYQETQYF

V: TRBV6-1
J: TRBJ1-1
CDR3: CASSEAVYRIPEAFF

V: TRBV11-2
J: TRBJ1-1
CDR3: CASSLDVNTEAFF

V: TRBV4-1
J: TRBJ1-2
CDR3: CASSQGPAGARYGYTF

V: TRBV7-9
J: TRBJ2-3
CDR3: CASSFRAHTDTQYF

V: TRBV6-1
J: TRBJ2-1
CDR3: CASSELWQYNEQFF

V: TRBV27
J: TRBJ1-2
CDR3: CASSSRGFNYGYTF

V: TRBV4-3
J: TRBJ1-4
CDR3: CASSQGVLMVQGGVSNEKLFF

V: TRBV5-6
J: TRBJ2-1
CDR3: CASSLGGFGSLEQFF

V: TRBV29-1
J: TRBJ2-7
CDR3: CSVATTGIYEQYF

V: TRBV4-3
J: TRBJ1-1
CDR3: CASSQAGWGEAFF

V: TRBV19
J: TRBJ1-1
CDR3: CASSIGSNTEAFF

V: TRBV29-1
J: TRBJ2-2
CDR3: CSVAGGPNTGELFF

V: TRBV7-3
J: TRBJ2-3
CDR3: CASSLGLAGKADTQYF

V: TRBV19
J: TRBJ1-2
CDR3: CASSNLGQGNYGYTF

V: TRBV7-9
J: TRBJ1-1
CDR3: CAVWGSMNTKAFF

V: TRBV27
J: TRBJ2-7
CDR3: CASSRYKTGDEQYF

V: TRBV19
J: TRBJ2-5
CDR3: CTSTSTGEETQYF

V: TRBV7-9
J: TRBJ1-2
CDR3: CASSLARDHRLYGYTF

V: TRBV27
J: TRBJ2-7
CDR3: CASRIHRGQYEQYF

V: TRBV7-9
J: TRBJ2-1
CDR3: CASSLETGGMSYNEQFF

V: TRBV9
J: TRBJ1-1
CDR3: CASSVAVGLEAFF

V: TRBV6-1
J: .
CDR3: CASSPEALVGQPQYF

V: TRBV2
J: TRBJ1-5
CDR3: CASSDAYSNQPQHF

V: TRBV7-2
J: TRBJ1-4
CDR3: CASSLSGQLATNEKLFF

V: TRBV12-5
J: TRBJ2-3
CDR3: CASGRGSGTDTQYF

V: TRBV11-3
J: TRBJ1-2
CDR3: CASSASGQGKVYGYTF

V: TRBV6-6
J: TRBJ1-6
CDR3: CASTLAGPSNSPLHF

V: TRBV15
J: TRBJ1-2
CDR3: CATSRDLGGALYGYTF

V: TRBV4-3
J: TRBJ2-3
CDR3: CASSPLGITDTQYF

V: TRBV7-3
J: TRBJ2-1
CDR3: CASSYAWAEQFF

V: TRBV27
J: TRBJ2-3
CDR3: CASARGVRTDTQYF

V: TRBV14
J: TRBJ2-3
CDR3: CASSQVGGTTDTQYF

V: TRBV11-2
J: TRBJ2-1
CDR3: CASSLERGASNEQFF

V: TRBV9
J: TRBJ2-1
CDR3: CASSAGGMYNEQFF

V: TRBV27
J: TRBJ2-1
CDR3: CASSLTSGSLYNEQFF

V: TRBV5-1
J: TRBJ2-3
CDR3: CASSSIPGLAGDTDTQYF

V: TRBV30
J: TRBJ1-2
CDR3: CAWYGGLYTF

V: TRBV19
J: TRBJ1-5
CDR3: CASSMLQAYSNQPQHF

V: TRBV7-3
J: TRBJ2-5
CDR3: CASSYSGSETQYF

V: TRBV29-1
J: .
CDR3: CSVEKGDYEQYF

V: TRBV7-9
J: TRBJ2-1
CDR3: CASSSRTSNEQFF

V: TRBV15
J: TRBJ2-5
CDR3: CATSRGPGGETQYF

V: TRBV9
J: TRBJ2-3
CDR3: CASSVASGRVTDTQYF

V: TRBV19
J: TRBJ1-1
CDR3: CASSIVGGRNTEAFF

V: TRBV15
J: TRBJ2-5
CDR3: CATSRVSVQETQYF

V: TRBV7-3
J: TRBJ2-7
CDR3: CASSWGDGYEQYF

V: TRBV20-1
J: TRBJ1-2
CDR3: CSSGPRVGYTF